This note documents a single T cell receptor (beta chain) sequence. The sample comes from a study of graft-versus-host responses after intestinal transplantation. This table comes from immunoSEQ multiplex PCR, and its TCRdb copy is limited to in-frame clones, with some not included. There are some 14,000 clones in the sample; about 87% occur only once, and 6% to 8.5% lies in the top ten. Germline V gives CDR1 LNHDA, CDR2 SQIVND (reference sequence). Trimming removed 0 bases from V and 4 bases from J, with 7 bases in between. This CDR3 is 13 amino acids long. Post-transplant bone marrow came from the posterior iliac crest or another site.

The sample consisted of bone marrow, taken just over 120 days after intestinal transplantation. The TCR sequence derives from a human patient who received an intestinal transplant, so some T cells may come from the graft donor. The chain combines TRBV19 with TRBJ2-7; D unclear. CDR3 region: CASSIDPGYEQYF. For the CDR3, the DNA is TGTGCCAGTAGTATAGATCCGGGTTACGAGCAGTACTTC.